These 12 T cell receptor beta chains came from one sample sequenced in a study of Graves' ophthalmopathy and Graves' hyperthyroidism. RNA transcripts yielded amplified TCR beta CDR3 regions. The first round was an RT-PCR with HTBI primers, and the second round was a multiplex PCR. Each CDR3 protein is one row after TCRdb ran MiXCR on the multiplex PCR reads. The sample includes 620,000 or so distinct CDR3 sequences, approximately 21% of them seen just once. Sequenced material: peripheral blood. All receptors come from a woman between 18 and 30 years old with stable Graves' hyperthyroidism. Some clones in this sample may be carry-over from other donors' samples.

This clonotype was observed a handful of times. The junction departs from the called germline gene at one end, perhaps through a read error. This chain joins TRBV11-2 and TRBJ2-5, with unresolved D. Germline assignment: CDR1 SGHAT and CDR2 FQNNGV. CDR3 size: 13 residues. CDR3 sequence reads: CASSLGNQETKYF. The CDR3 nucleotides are TGTGCCAGCAGCTTAGGGAACCAAGAGACCAAGTACTTC.

The CDR3 loop is CASSQSTAGTQAFF. CDR3 coding DNA: TGTGCCAGCAGCCAATCGACCGCGGGAACGCAAGCTTTCTTT. The chain links TRBV3-1 to TRBJ1-1, with D unclear. The germline V and J ends were trimmed by 2 bases and 9 bases, with 16 bases remaining between them. The CDR3 length is 14 residues. Germline CDR1 reads LGHDT; CDR2 reads YNNKEL (reference sequence).

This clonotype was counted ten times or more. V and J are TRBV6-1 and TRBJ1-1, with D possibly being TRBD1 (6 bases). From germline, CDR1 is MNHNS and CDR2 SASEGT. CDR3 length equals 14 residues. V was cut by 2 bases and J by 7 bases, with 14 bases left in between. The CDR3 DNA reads TGTGCCAGCAGTGAAATTGCAGGGGCTCGTGAAGCTTTCTTT. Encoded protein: CASSEIAGAREAFF.

CDR3 nucleotides: TGTGCCAGCCGCGCCGGGGTGACAGATAATTCACCCCTCCACTTT. This gives the protein CASRAGVTDNSPLHF. V usage is TRBV18 and J usage is TRBJ1-6, with D possibly TRBD1 on 5 matching bases. Trimming cost V 8 bases and J 5 bases, with 16 bases left between them. CDR3 length: 15 residues. Looked up from germline, CDR1 is KGHSH and CDR2 is LQKENI.

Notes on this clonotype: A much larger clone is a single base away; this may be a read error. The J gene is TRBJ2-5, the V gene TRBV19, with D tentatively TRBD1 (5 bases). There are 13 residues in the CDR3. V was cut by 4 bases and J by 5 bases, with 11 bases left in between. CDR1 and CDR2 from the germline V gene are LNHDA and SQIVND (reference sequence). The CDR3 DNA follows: TGTGCCAGTAGTAGCAGGGCCTCGGAGACCCAGTACTTC. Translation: CASSSRASETQYF.

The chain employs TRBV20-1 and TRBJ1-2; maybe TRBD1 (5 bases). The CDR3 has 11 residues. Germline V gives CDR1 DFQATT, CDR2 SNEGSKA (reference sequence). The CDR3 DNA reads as TGCAGGGCGACAGAGAACTATGGCTACACCTTC. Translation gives CRATENYGYTF.

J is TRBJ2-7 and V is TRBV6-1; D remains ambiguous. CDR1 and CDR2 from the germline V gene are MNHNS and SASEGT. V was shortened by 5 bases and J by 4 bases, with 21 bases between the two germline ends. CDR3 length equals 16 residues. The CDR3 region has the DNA TGTGCCAGCAGTCCCGAATTCGACACGAGACTTTACGAGCAGTACTTC. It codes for CASSPEFDTRLYEQYF.

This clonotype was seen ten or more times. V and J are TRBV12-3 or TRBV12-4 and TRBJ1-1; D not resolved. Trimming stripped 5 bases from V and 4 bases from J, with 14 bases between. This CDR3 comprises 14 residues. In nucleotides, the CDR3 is TGTGCCAGCAGTCCACCCGGGGAAAGCACTGAAGCTTTCTTT. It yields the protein CASSPPGESTEAFF.

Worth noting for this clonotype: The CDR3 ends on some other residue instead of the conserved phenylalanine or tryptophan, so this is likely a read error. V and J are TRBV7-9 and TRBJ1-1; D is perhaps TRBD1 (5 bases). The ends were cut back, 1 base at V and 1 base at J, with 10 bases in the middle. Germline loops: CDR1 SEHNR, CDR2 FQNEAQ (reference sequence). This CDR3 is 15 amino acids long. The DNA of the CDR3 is TGTGCCAGCAGCTTAGTTGGGGGAGAGAACACTGAAGCTTTCTAT. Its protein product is CASSLVGGENTEAFY.

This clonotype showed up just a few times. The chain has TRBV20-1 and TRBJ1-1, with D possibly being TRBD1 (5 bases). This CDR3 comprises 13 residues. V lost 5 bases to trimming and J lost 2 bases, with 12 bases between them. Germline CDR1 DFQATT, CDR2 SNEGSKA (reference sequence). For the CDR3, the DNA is TGCAGTGCTCCGAGGGGTTCTAACACTGAAGCTTTCTTT. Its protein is CSAPRGSNTEAFF.

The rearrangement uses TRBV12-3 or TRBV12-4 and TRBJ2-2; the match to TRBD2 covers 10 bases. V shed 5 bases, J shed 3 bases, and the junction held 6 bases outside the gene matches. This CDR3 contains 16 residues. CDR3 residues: CASSPSLAGDTGELFF. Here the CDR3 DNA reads TGTGCCAGCAGTCCCTCGCTAGCGGGAGACACCGGGGAGCTGTTTTTT.

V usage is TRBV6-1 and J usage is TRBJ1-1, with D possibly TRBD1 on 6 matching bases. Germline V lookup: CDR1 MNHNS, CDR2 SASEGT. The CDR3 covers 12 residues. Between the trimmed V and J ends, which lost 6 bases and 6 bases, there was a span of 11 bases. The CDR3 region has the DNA TGTGCCAGCAGCTCCAGGGGTCCTGAAGCTTTCTTT. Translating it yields CASSSRGPEAFF.